This T cell receptor beta chain was sequenced in a study of T cell repertoires in cytomegalovirus infection. Study-wide context: Peptides in the study included HLA-C-restricted and HLA-B-restricted CMV epitopes. TCR beta signatures that were public indicated CMV infection and matching HLA type. Study-level results: People with CMV and the relevant HLA were identified by cumulative public TCR beta family frequency.

For this clonotype: The target antigen is unknown.

TCRdb re-derived calls from the reads in MiXCR, one entry per CDR3 protein. The data show approximately 100,000 distinct CDR3 sequences, about 30% seen once. With 3 bases clipped from V and 2 bases from J, the junction kept 16 bases outside the gene matches. Germline V gene sequence: CDR1 KGHSH, CDR2 LQKENI. The CDR3 consists of 19 residues. The chain uses TRBV18 and TRBJ2-3, with TRBD2 identical over 8 bases. The source of this sequence is a human donor in good health (CMV status not recorded). Some clones in this sample may be carry-over from other donors' samples. Specimen: CD8+ T cells from cultured PBMCs, collected from culture after CMV antigen stimulation. CDR3 sequence: CASSPHDLPGLGVTDTQYF. CDR3 in DNA: TGTGCCAGCTCACCGCACGATCTACCGGGACTAGGAGTCACAGATACGCAGTATTTT.